Sequencing of this T cell receptor (beta chain) was carried out in a study of response to subunit inactivated influenza vaccine. CDR1 is LGHNA, CDR2 YSLEER, per germline. The CDR3 is made up of 17 amino acids. V shed 0 bases and J shed 3 bases, with 15 bases lying between them. A single record per CDR3 protein comes from TCRdb applying MiXCR to the RT-PCR reads. The repertoire holds more than 500,000 distinct CDR3 sequences, with approximately 11% as singletons. These data were also reused for a study on T cells expressing NK-cell markers. This second study says: As the method of synthesis, 5'RACE template switching with UMIs yielded TCR beta cDNA.

This chain connects TRBV4-3 to TRBJ2-1; perhaps D is TRBD1 or TRBD2 (6 bases each). This sequence was found in a man aged 50-59 years who received an inactivated influenza vaccine. The sequences come from PBMCs from blood, collected on the day of vaccination. The CDR3 loop reads CASSQDPPGGIYNEQFF. For the CDR3, the DNA is TGCGCCAGCAGCCAAGATCCCCCCGGGGGCATCTACAATGAGCAGTTCTTC.